This TCR beta chain was observed in a study of control samples from healthy donors and cancer patients (dated by TCRdb to the early 2020s). In this sample, this clone turned up a few times. The antigen this receptor binds is unknown. No much larger clone exists at a distance of one base, and base qualities are not known. Library prep was done by the immunoSEQ multiplex PCR assay. TCRdb provides this immuneACCESS table in a form limited to in-frame rearrangements. Some clones are lacking; in checked studies, under half of them reflect an unresolved V gene, and why the rest are absent is not known. Within this sample are some 77,000 clones, with roughly 89% of them counted one time only. Of the sample, roughly 7.2% is held by the ten largest clones. The clonotype was recovered from an older woman in good health. Specimen: blood.

The CDR3 protein: CASSILSGFGTEAFF. The DNA is TGTGCCAGTAGTATACTCTCAGGGTTTGGCACTGAAGCTTTCTTT. The chain is made from TRBV19 and TRBJ1-1; possibly the D gene is TRBD1, per 5 matching bases. V gives up 2 bases and J gives up 4 bases, and the segment between their germline ends measures 14 bases. From a lookup of the germline V gene (reference sequence), CDR1 and CDR2 are LNHDA and SQIVND. The CDR3 has 15 amino acids, counting the end cysteine and phenylalanine. CDR3 DNA only is kept here, 45 bases in frame from base 1.